A single sample is the source of the 21 T cell receptor beta chains below, sequenced in a study of T cell responses to AZD1222 COVID-19 vaccine. The protocol was immunoSEQ multiplex PCR, while the TCRdb copy is restricted to in-frame clones and leaves out a portion. The sample has fewer than 110,000 clones; roughly 90% are singletons. The sample was peripheral blood, taken 28 days after the second AZD1222 dose. All receptors come from an adult who received the AZD1222 COVID-19 vaccine.

The chain has TRBV2 and TRBJ2-7, with D unresolved. Germline V gene data show CDR1 as SNHLY and CDR2 as FYNNEI. The CDR3 totals 12 residues. The germline V and J ends were trimmed by 3 bases and 3 bases, with 6 bases remaining between them. The CDR3 loop reads CASSDSVYEQYF. In DNA, the CDR3 is TGTGCCAGCAGTGATTCCGTCTACGAGCAGTACTTC. Using reference TRBV2 and TRBJ2-7 for the parts outside the CDR3, the full variable domain is EPEVTQTPSHQVTQMGQEVILRCVPISNHLYFYWYRQILGQKVEFLVSFYNNEISEKSEIFDDQFSVERPDGSNFTLKIRSTKLEDSAMYFCASSDSVYEQYFGPGTRLTVT.

The gene calls are TRBV7-3 and TRBJ2-2; D might be TRBD2 (5 bases). The germline V gene encodes CDR1 SGHTA and CDR2 FQGTGA. The CDR3 is made up of 12 amino acids. V lost 6 bases, J lost 5 bases, and 7 bases lay in between. The CDR3 loop reads CASSPGTGELFF. CDR3 sequence (DNA): TGTGCCAGCAGTCCGGGGACCGGGGAGCTGTTTTTT.

The chain employs TRBV5-1 and TRBJ2-5; 11 bases align to TRBD2. Trimming at V came to 4 bases and at J to 5 bases, leaving 10 bases not matched to a gene. Per the germline V gene, CDR1 is SGHRS and CDR2 is YFSETQ. The CDR3 runs to 16 residues. The chain's CDR3 is CASSGGLAGGGETQYF. The CDR3 DNA sequence: TGCGCCAGCAGCGGCGGCCTAGCGGGAGGTGGTGAGACCCAGTACTTC.

This clone appeared once. The chain uses TRBV5-1 and TRBJ1-2; 9 nucleotides match TRBD1. The germline V gene encodes CDR1 SGHRS and CDR2 YFSETQ. The CDR3 covers 14 residues. J was trimmed by 8 bases and V by 4 bases; bases with no gene match: 9. The CDR3 spells CASSPRTGEGGYTF. CDR3 bases: TGCGCCAGCAGCCCACGGACAGGGGAGGGCGGCTACACCTTC.

This clone was seen a single time. The chain uses TRBV11-2 and TRBJ1-1; D possibly corresponds to TRBD1 (5 bases). The CDR3 totals 15 residues. V was pared by 5 bases and J by 8 bases, with 21 bases between. Looked up from germline, CDR1 is SGHAT and CDR2 is FQNNGV. CDR3 in amino acids: CASSNPDIGQREAFF. CDR3 sequence (DNA): TGTGCCAGCAGCAACCCGGACATCGGGCAAAGAGAAGCTTTCTTT.

The chain has TRBV19 and TRBJ1-5, with 9 bases matching TRBD1. V was clipped by 4 bases and J by 2 bases; unmatched bases: 0. The length of the CDR3 is 14 residues. CDR1 and CDR2 (germline): LNHDA, SQIVND (reference sequence). For the CDR3, the DNA is TGTGCCAGTAGTAGACAGGGGGGCAATCAGCCCCAGCATTTT. This sequence encodes CASSRQGGNQPQHF.

This chain links TRBV9 with TRBJ1-2; no firm D call. Germline values: CDR1 SGDLS, CDR2 YYNGEE. This CDR3 is 13 amino acids long. V dropped 0 bases and J dropped 4 bases, with 7 bases sitting between them. CDR3 sequence: CASSVARGYGYTF. DNA for the CDR3: TGTGCCAGCAGCGTAGCGCGGGGCTATGGCTACACCTTC.

V gene TRBV6-5 combines with J gene TRBJ1-1; no definite D call. The CDR3 length is 12 residues. CDR1 and CDR2 from the germline V gene are MNHEY and SVGAGI. Between the trimmed V and J ends, which lost 7 bases and 7 bases, there was a span of 13 bases. Here the CDR3 DNA reads TGTGCCAGCATGTCAGGTTATCATGAAGCTTTCTTT. Protein: CASMSGYHEAFF.

This chain links TRBV18 with TRBJ2-7; perhaps TRBD2 as D (5 bases). Germline V gene sequence: CDR1 KGHSH, CDR2 LQKENI. V was shortened by 0 bases and J by 4 bases, with 13 bases between the two germline ends. The CDR3 covers 15 residues. The CDR3 nucleotides read TGTGCCAGCTCACCACCGGGAGATTTAGGGTACGAGCAGTACTTC. Protein sequence: CASSPPGDLGYEQYF.

This rearrangement joins TRBV30 to TRBJ2-7; 8 bases match TRBD2. Germline trimming cut 4 bases from V and 0 bases from J; bases unmatched to any gene: 5. The length of the CDR3 is 14 residues. Germline lookup yields CDR1 GTSNPN and CDR2 SVGIG (reference sequence). CDR3 coding DNA: TGTGCCTGGAACGAGCGGGGGTTCTCCTACGAGCAGTACTTC. This translates into CAWNERGFSYEQYF.

V and J are TRBV19 and TRBJ1-2, with D tentatively TRBD1 (5 bases). Germline values: CDR1 LNHDA, CDR2 SQIVND (reference sequence). Trimming removed 5 bases from V and 4 bases from J, with 20 bases in between. The CDR3 spans 16 residues. CDR3 sequence reads: CASSSPPGAKSYGYTF. DNA for the CDR3: TGTGCCAGTAGTTCCCCGCCCGGGGCGAAGAGCTATGGCTACACCTTC.

V is TRBV11-2 and J is TRBJ2-6; D call uncertain. The germline V and J ends were trimmed by 6 bases and 6 bases, with 12 bases remaining between them. This CDR3 region has 14 residues. Germline CDR1 is SGHAT and CDR2 is FQNNGV. CDR3 coding DNA: TGTGCCAGCAGTCGACCCCGGGCGGCCAACGTCCTGACTTTC. Translation: CASSRPRAANVLTF.

The chain recombines TRBV5-1 with TRBJ2-1; TRBD1 is a possible D gene (6 bases). The germline CDR1 and CDR2 sequences are SGHRS and YFSETQ. This CDR3 is built from 14 residues. The germline V and J ends were trimmed by 5 bases and 5 bases, with 14 bases remaining between them. For the CDR3, the DNA is TGCGCCAGCAGTACCCGGGACAAGCACAATGAGCAGTTCTTC. Its translation is CASSTRDKHNEQFF. Complete variable domain (other parts from reference TRBV5-1 and TRBJ2-1): KAGVTQTPRYLIKTRGQQVTLSCSPISGHRSVSWYQQTPGQGLQFLFEYFSETQRNKGNFPGRFSGRQFSNSRSEMNVSTLELGDSALYLCASSTRDKHNEQFFGPGTRLTVL.

The chain is built from TRBV4-3 and TRBJ1-2; D unresolved. The CDR3 contains 14 residues. Germline-derived CDR1 and CDR2 are LGHNA and YSLEER. V lost 5 bases and J 3 bases, leaving 13 bases between the germline ends. The CDR3 reads CASSGGLGDYGYTF. In nucleotides, the CDR3 is TGCGCCAGCAGCGGCGGACTAGGCGACTATGGCTACACCTTC.

This clone has just one count. The rearrangement uses TRBV19 and TRBJ2-3; 7 bases align to TRBD2. The V gene's germline CDR1 is LNHDA and CDR2 SQIVND (reference sequence). This CDR3 has 15 residues. The J segment lost 4 bases and the V segment lost 5 bases, leaving 9 bases of the junction unmatched. The chain's CDR3 is CASSRWAGEADTQYF. DNA for the CDR3: TGTGCCAGTAGTCGTTGGGCGGGAGAGGCAGATACGCAGTATTTT.

The CDR3 DNA reads as TGTGCCAGCTCACCACCGAGGCGGGAATATGGCTACACCTTC. Protein product: CASSPPRREYGYTF. V and J are TRBV18 and TRBJ1-2; D remains unclear. This CDR3 is 14 amino acids long. Trimming removed 0 bases at V and 5 bases at J, with 10 bases between. From germline, CDR1 is KGHSH and CDR2 LQKENI. The variable domain in full, completed from reference TRBV18 and TRBJ1-2, reads NAGVMQNPRHLVRRRGQEARLRCSPMKGHSHVYWYRQLPEEGLKFMVYLQKENIIDESGMPKERFSAEFPKEGPSILRIQQVVRGDSAAYFCASSPPRREYGYTFGSGTRLTVV.

This rearrangement joins TRBV6-1 to TRBJ1-1; possibly TRBD1 for D (5 bases). Per germline, CDR1 MNHNS and CDR2 SASEGT. V gave up 2 bases and J gave up 5 bases, with 12 bases separating them. The CDR3 length is 14 residues. This CDR3 reads CASSEMGGGTEAFF. The DNA for the CDR3 is TGTGCCAGCAGTGAAATGGGGGGAGGAACTGAAGCTTTCTTT.

In this sample, this clone turned up once. CDR3 sequence: CASSPNRGREKLFF. The CDR3 coding sequence is TGTGCCAGCAGCCCCAACAGGGGAAGAGAAAAACTGTTTTTT. J is TRBJ1-4 and V is TRBV6-5, with 7 nucleotides matching TRBD1. J gave up 8 bases and V 6 bases, and 9 bases lay outside the gene matches. The germline V gene has CDR1 MNHEY and CDR2 SVGAGI. The CDR3 runs to 14 residues.

The chain couples TRBV6-5 to TRBJ1-1; no firm D call. Germline CDR1 is MNHEY and CDR2 is SVGAGI. Deletions cut 2 bases from V and 4 bases from J, with 14 bases between. The CDR3 loop spans 15 amino acids. The CDR3 sequence: CASSYNGRFGTEAFF. The DNA of the CDR3 is TGTGCCAGCAGTTACAACGGGCGGTTCGGCACTGAAGCTTTCTTT.

Written as DNA, the CDR3 is TGCAGTGCTAGTTCGGAGTACGAGCAGTACTTC. Amino acids: CSASSEYEQYF. The rearrangement joins TRBV20-1 to TRBJ2-7; no firm D call. The CDR3 loop spans 11 amino acids. Germline CDR1 is DFQATT and CDR2 is SNEGSKA (reference sequence). Trimming shortened V by 3 bases and J by 4 bases, and 7 bases separated the two germline ends.

This clone showed up just once. The chain couples TRBV18 to TRBJ2-1; D is unresolved. This CDR3 contains 13 residues. The ends were cut back, 5 bases at V and 5 bases at J, with 10 bases in the middle. Germline lookup yields CDR1 KGHSH and CDR2 LQKENI. DNA for the CDR3: TGTGCCAGCTCATCGACGGAGCACAATGAGCAGTTCTTC. Its protein product is CASSSTEHNEQFF.